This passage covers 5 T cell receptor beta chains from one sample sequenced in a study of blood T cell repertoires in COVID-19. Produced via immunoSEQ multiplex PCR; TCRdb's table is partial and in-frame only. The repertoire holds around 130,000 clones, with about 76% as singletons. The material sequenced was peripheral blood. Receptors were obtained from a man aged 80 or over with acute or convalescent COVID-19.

The CDR3 is CASRTDRGGETQYF. DNA for the CDR3: TGTGCCAGCAGGACAGACAGGGGCGGGGAGACCCAGTACTTC. This chain links TRBV2 with TRBJ2-5; TRBD1 agrees at 8 bases. Germline V gene data show CDR1 as SNHLY and CDR2 as FYNNEI. Trimming at V came to 6 bases and at J to 5 bases, leaving 8 bases not matched to a gene. The CDR3 is 14 amino acids.

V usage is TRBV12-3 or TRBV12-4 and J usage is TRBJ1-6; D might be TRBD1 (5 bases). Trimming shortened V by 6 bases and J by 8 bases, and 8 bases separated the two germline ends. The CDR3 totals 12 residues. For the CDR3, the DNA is TGTGCCAGCAGCGACAGTTATTCACCCCTCCACTTT. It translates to CASSDSYSPLHF.

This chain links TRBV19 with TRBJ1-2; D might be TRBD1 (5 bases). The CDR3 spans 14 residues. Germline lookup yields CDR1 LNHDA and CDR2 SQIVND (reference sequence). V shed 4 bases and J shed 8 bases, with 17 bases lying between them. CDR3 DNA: TGTGCCAGTAGTAACAGCGTAGGACAATACGGCTACACCTTC. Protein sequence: CASSNSVGQYGYTF.

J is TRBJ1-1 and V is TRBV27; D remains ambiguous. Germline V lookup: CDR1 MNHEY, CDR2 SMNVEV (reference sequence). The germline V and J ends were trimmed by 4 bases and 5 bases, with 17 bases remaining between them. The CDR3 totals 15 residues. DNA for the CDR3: TGTGCCAGCAGTTCGGCCAGGTCGTGGAATACTGAAGCTTTCTTT. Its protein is CASSSARSWNTEAFF.

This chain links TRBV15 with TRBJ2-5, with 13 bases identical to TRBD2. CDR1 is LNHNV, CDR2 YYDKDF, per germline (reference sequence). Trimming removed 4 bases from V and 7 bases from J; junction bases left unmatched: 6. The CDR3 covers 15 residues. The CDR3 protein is CATSTGLAGVATQYF. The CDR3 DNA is TGTGCCACCAGCACAGGACTAGCGGGGGTGGCGACCCAGTACTTC.